A selection of T cell receptor beta chains follows, all from one sample in a study of spatial heterogeneity in lung cancer. TCRdb re-called the 5' RACE reads with MiXCR, one entry per CDR3 protein. The table includes some 21,000 distinct CDR3 sequences, over 3% detected once. This specimen consisted of PBMCs, obtained at surgery. The receptors come from a female donor with early-stage non-small cell lung cancer. Both conserved end residues are part of each CDR3. D genes are given only for firm matches. Clone size, where shown, is once, few, many, or a class for clones that have expanded.

TRBV7-9	TRBJ2-2	NA	many	CASSTYRALNTGELFF	TGTGCCAGCAGCACCTACAGGGCCCTGAACACCGGGGAGCTGTTTTTT
TRBV5-1	TRBJ1-1	NA	many	CASSADGTNTEAFF	TGCGCCAGCAGCGCGGACGGAACTAACACTGAAGCTTTCTTT
TRBV5-1	TRBJ1-3	TRBD1	many	CASSFSTGGSSGNTIYF	TGCGCCAGCAGCTTCTCGACAGGGGGTAGCTCTGGAAACACCATATATTTT
TRBV20-1	TRBJ2-7	TRBD2	many	CSARPTSGSSYEQYF	TGCAGTGCCCGGCCCACTAGCGGGAGTTCCTACGAGCAGTACTTC
TRBV20-1	TRBJ1-6	NA	many	CSASPPSGFSPLHF	TGCAGTGCTTCCCCCCCCAGCGGCTTTTCACCCCTCCACTTT
TRBV6-5	TRBJ2-3	NA	many	CASSYERSTDTQYF	TGTGCCAGCAGTTACGAGCGGAGCACAGATACGCAGTATTTT
TRBV20-1	TRBJ2-1	TRBD2	many	CSAREGLAGVYEQFF	TGCAGTGCTAGAGAGGGACTAGCGGGAGTGTATGAGCAGTTCTTC
TRBV3-1	TRBJ2-7	NA	many	CASSQLEDYEQYF	TGTGCCAGCAGCCAATTGGAGGACTACGAGCAGTACTTC
TRBV7-2	TRBJ1-2	TRBD1	many	CASSHPGGMNYGYTF	TGTGCCAGCAGCCACCCAGGGGGGATGAACTATGGCTACACCTTC
TRBV10-3	TRBJ2-1	NA	many	CAINGIASPNEQFF	TGTGCCATCAACGGGATAGCGTCCCCAAATGAGCAGTTCTTC
TRBV15	TRBJ1-5	NA	many	CATSRDGQPNQPQHF	TGTGCCACCAGCAGAGATGGGCAGCCTAATCAGCCCCAGCATTTT
TRBV18	TRBJ2-4	NA	many	CASSPASLAKNIQYF	TGTGCCAGCTCACCGGCCAGCCTAGCCAAAAACATTCAGTACTTC
TRBV9	TRBJ2-6	NA	many	CASSVGFTGANVLTF	TGTGCCAGCAGCGTCGGCTTTACTGGGGCCAACGTCCTGACTTTC
TRBV5-4	TRBJ1-1	TRBD1	many	CASSLARGDTEAFF	TGTGCCAGCAGCTTGGCCAGGGGGGACACTGAAGCTTTCTTT
TRBV10-2	TRBJ1-4	NA	many	CASSVGGGEKLFF	TGCGCCAGCAGTGTGGGGGGCGGAGAAAAACTGTTTTTT
TRBV11-2	TRBJ2-3	TRBD2	many	CASSPGLARTDTQYF	TGTGCCAGCAGCCCGGGACTAGCAAGAACAGATACGCAGTATTTT
TRBV29-1	TRBJ1-1	NA	medium-sized	CSVDGAGVGTEAFF	TGCAGCGTTGATGGGGCAGGGGTTGGCACTGAAGCTTTCTTT
TRBV5-1	TRBJ1-5	NA	many	CASSLGTVNQPQHF	TGCGCCAGCAGCCTCGGGACTGTAAATCAGCCCCAGCATTTT
TRBV7-6	TRBJ2-7	NA	many	CASSLVAQGSYEQYF	TGTGCCAGCAGCTTAGTTGCACAGGGTAGCTACGAGCAGTACTTC
TRBV18	TRBJ2-7	NA	NA	CASPPWDDSYEQYF	TGTGCCAGCCCACCTTGGGACGACTCCTACGAGCAGTACTTC
TRBV6-6	TRBJ2-7	NA	many	CASSQGGAGVYEQYF	TGTGCCAGCAGTCAGGGGGGGGCGGGAGTATACGAGCAGTACTTC
TRBV7-8	TRBJ2-5	TRBD2	many	CASSPRRLAGGETQYF	TGTGCCAGCAGCCCTAGGCGGCTAGCGGGCGGGGAGACCCAGTACTTC
TRBV30	TRBJ2-1	TRBD2	few	CAWSVKNAGDEQFF	TGTGCCTGGAGTGTAAAAAACGCGGGAGATGAGCAGTTCTTC
TRBV4-1	TRBJ2-7	NA	many	CASSQRTRANSYEQYF	TGCGCCAGCAGCCAAAGGACTCGGGCAAACTCCTACGAGCAGTACTTC
TRBV12-3/TRBV12-4	TRBJ1-5	TRBD1	many	CASSSDRVHQPQHF	TGTGCCAGCAGTTCGGACAGGGTACATCAGCCCCAGCATTTT
TRBV6-6	TRBJ2-7	TRBD1	many	CASTTSGTGPYEQYF	TGTGCCAGCACCACCTCCGGGACAGGCCCCTACGAGCAGTACTTC
TRBV3-1	TRBJ2-3	NA	many	CASSRGGGSGTDTQYF	TGTGCCAGCAGCCGTGGGGGCGGGAGCGGCACAGATACGCAGTATTTT
TRBV20-1	TRBJ1-1	TRBD1	many	CSAQIGQGVLGTEAFF	TGCAGTGCCCAAATCGGACAGGGGGTGTTGGGCACTGAAGCTTTCTTT
TRBV24-1	TRBJ2-7	TRBD1	many	CATSDPTGFGYEQYF	TGTGCCACCAGTGATCCGACAGGGTTCGGCTACGAGCAGTACTTC
TRBV15	TRBJ1-1	NA	many	CATSNSLGTRTEAFF	TGTGCCACCAGCAACTCCCTCGGGACTAGGACTGAAGCTTTCTTT
TRBV25-1	TRBJ1-4	NA	few	CASSDQPPTGEKLFF	TGTGCCAGCAGTGACCAACCTCCGACAGGCGAAAAACTGTTTTTT
TRBV4-2	TRBJ2-3	NA	many	CASSQTGSTDTQYF	TGTGCCAGCAGCCAAACAGGAAGCACAGATACGCAGTATTTT
TRBV5-1	TRBJ2-7	NA	many	CASSLDPVDSSYEQYF	TGCGCCAGCAGCTTGGACCCAGTCGACAGCTCCTACGAGCAGTACTTC
TRBV19	TRBJ1-2	NA	few	CASSIEESRYDGYTF	TGTGCCAGTAGTATAGAGGAGAGTCGTTATGATGGCTACACCTTC
TRBV7-9	TRBJ1-4	TRBD1	NA	CASSLGPGQGDEKLFF	TGTGCCAGCAGCTTAGGACCGGGACAGGGGGATGAAAAACTGTTTTTT
TRBV7-6	TRBJ2-3	NA	many	CASSLAVADTQYF	TGTGCCAGCAGCTTGGCAGTGGCAGATACGCAGTATTTT
TRBV7-8	TRBJ2-7	NA	many	CASAGLGLYEQYF	TGTGCCAGCGCGGGATTGGGACTGTACGAGCAGTACTTC
TRBV20-1	TRBJ1-5	TRBD1	NA	CSAGQGASQPQHF	TGCAGTGCTGGACAGGGGGCGAGTCAGCCCCAGCATTTT
TRBV7-9	TRBJ2-2	NA	NA	CASSQAFNGELFF	TGTGCCAGCAGCCAAGCGTTCAACGGGGAGCTGTTTTTT
TRBV29-1	TRBJ2-3	TRBD2	medium-sized	CSVEKGGRADTQYF	TGCAGCGTTGAGAAGGGTGGGAGGGCAGATACGCAGTATTTT
TRBV3-1	TRBJ2-1	NA	many	CASSQGANSYNEQFF	TGTGCCAGCAGCCAGGGGGCGAACTCCTACAATGAGCAGTTCTTC
TRBV20-1	TRBJ2-7	TRBD2	many	CSASKREGNEQYF	TGCAGTGCTAGTAAGCGGGAGGGCAACGAGCAGTACTTC
TRBV12-3/TRBV12-4	TRBJ2-5	NA	many	CASSSGDGETQYF	TGTGCCAGCTCGTCGGGAGACGGGGAGACCCAGTACTTC
TRBV4-1	TRBJ2-7	NA	many	CASSQDFEQIYYEQYF	TGCGCCAGCAGCCAAGATTTCGAACAGATCTACTACGAGCAGTACTTC
TRBV3-1	TRBJ1-6	NA	many	CASSLGPDGDSPLHF	TGTGCCAGCAGCCTTGGGCCGGATGGGGATTCACCCCTCCACTTT
TRBV27	TRBJ2-7	NA	few	CASSLSVRSHEQYF	TGTGCCAGCAGTTTATCGGTACGGTCTCACGAGCAGTACTTC
TRBV7-6	TRBJ2-3	TRBD2	NA	CASSATSGYTDTQYF	TGTGCCAGCAGCGCGACTAGCGGCTACACAGATACGCAGTATTTT
TRBV25-1	TRBJ2-3	TRBD2	NA	CASSLGGSSADTQYF	TGTGCCAGCAGTTTGGGCGGGAGTTCCGCAGATACGCAGTATTTT
TRBV2	TRBJ2-7	TRBD1	many	CASSESGGQGQHEQYF	TGTGCCAGCAGTGAGAGTGGGGGACAGGGGCAGCACGAGCAGTACTTC
TRBV4-2	TRBJ1-2	TRBD1	many	CASSQDDRGRRPTF	TGTGCCAGCAGCCAGGACGACAGGGGTCGACGGCCCACCTTC
TRBV15	TRBJ2-7	NA	medium-sized	CATRSASAYEQYF	TGTGCCACCAGGAGTGCGAGCGCGTACGAGCAGTACTTC